Below are 14 T cell receptor beta chains sequenced from a single sample in a study of cytomegalovirus exposure and HLA in healthy donors. PCR primers comprised 60 Vbeta and 13 Jbeta primers. TCRdb's table, derived via immunoSEQ multiplex PCR, lists solely in-frame clones and lacks some. The data show 85,000 to 100,000 clones, 55% to 75% seen once. Input material: PBMCs. The receptors come from a man in his sixties in good health and CMV-seronegative.

The chain couples TRBV29-1 to TRBJ2-1; 11 bases line up with TRBD1. Germline CDR1 SQVTM, CDR2 ANQGSEA. The CDR3 totals 12 residues. The V segment lost 6 bases and the J segment 10 bases; nucleotides outside the gene matches: 5. The CDR3 DNA reads as TGCAGCGTCGGACAGGGGGCCCGAGAGCAGTTCTTC. This gives the protein CSVGQGAREQFF.

The V call is TRBV5-5, the J call TRBJ2-7, with a weak D call TRBD2 (5 bases). The CDR3 length is 15 residues. V shed 0 bases and J shed 3 bases, with 13 bases lying between them. Germline assignment: CDR1 SGHKS and CDR2 YYEKEE (reference sequence). CDR3: CASSLGGRSDYEQYF. CDR3 bases: TGTGCCAGCAGCTTGGGAGGGAGATCCGACTACGAGCAGTACTTC.

This clone has just a few counts. The V gene is TRBV6-5, the J gene TRBJ2-5, with a tentative D call TRBD1 (6 bases). This CDR3 comprises 13 residues. Germline V gene sequence: CDR1 MNHEY, CDR2 SVGAGI. The ends were cut back, 4 bases at V and 5 bases at J, with 11 bases in the middle. The DNA of the CDR3 is TGTGCCAGCAGTTGGGGGACACAGGAGACCCAGTACTTC. As protein: CASSWGTQETQYF.

This clone occurred a few times. J is TRBJ1-2 and V is TRBV10-2, with D tentatively TRBD1 (6 bases). V lost 0 bases and J lost 4, with 15 bases in between. In germline, CDR1 is WSHSY, CDR2 SAAADI. The CDR3 is made up of 16 amino acids. The CDR3 DNA is TGCGCCAGCAGTGAGTCGGGGGGGGCACGCGTCTATGGCTACACCTTC. Protein: CASSESGGARVYGYTF.

V and J are TRBV28 and TRBJ1-4, with TRBD1 matching 10 bases. The V and J ends lost 4 bases and 8 bases, in that order; junction bases with no gene match: 7. CDR1 and CDR2 (germline): MDHEN, SYDVKM. CDR3 length: 15 amino acids. CDR3 coding DNA: TGTGCCAGCAGTTCCGGGACAGGGGATGGGGAAAAACTGTTTTTT. Its protein product is CASSSGTGDGEKLFF.

The chain has TRBV6-1 and TRBJ2-3; the D gene is possibly TRBD2 (5 bases). Between the trimmed V and J ends, which lost 8 bases and 5 bases, there was a span of 11 bases. The CDR3 sequence is 12 residues long. Per the germline V gene, CDR1 is MNHNS and CDR2 is SASEGT. Here the CDR3 reads CASWTVIDTQYF. CDR3 nucleotides: TGTGCCAGCTGGACTGTCATAGATACGCAGTATTTT.

The sample holds a few counts of this clone. CDR3 nucleotides: TGTGCCAGTAGTATAGCCGGCTCTTTCGTGGTGAGGACCTACGAGCAGTACTTC. This codes for CASSIAGSFVVRTYEQYF. This chain links TRBV19 with TRBJ2-7; D call uncertain. Per germline, CDR1 LNHDA and CDR2 SQIVND (reference sequence). This CDR3 has 18 residues. Trimming shortened V by 1 base and J by 2 bases, and 21 bases separated the two germline ends.

A remark on this clone: The DNA is left out, because the CDR3 cannot be placed on it with certainty; the CDR3 is given as TCRdb lists it. This rearrangement joins TRBV5-4 to TRBJ2-5; the listed D gene, TRBD1, was not tested against the DNA. The CDR3 region is 15 residues in length, termini included. The germline V gene has CDR1 SGHNT and CDR2 YYREEE (reference sequence). The CDR3 loop is CASSFGNGGGETQYF.

The chain has TRBV12-5 and TRBJ1-5; tentatively, D is TRBD1 (5 bases). Germline CDR1 is LGHNT and CDR2 is FRNRAP. This CDR3 spans 17 amino acids. V was pared by 3 bases and J by 4 bases, with 19 bases between. The CDR3 spells CASGLWGLGVGNQPQHF. CDR3 DNA sequence: TGTGCTAGTGGTTTATGGGGTCTAGGGGTCGGTAATCAGCCCCAGCATTTT.

The table lists this clone with a few counts. The J gene is TRBJ1-2, the V gene TRBV6-1; TRBD1 is a possible D gene (6 bases). V was trimmed by 5 bases and J by 4 bases, leaving 17 bases between them. Germline lookup yields CDR1 MNHNS and CDR2 SASEGT. This CDR3 comprises 15 residues. This CDR3 is CASSPGVAGPYGYTF. The CDR3 region has the DNA TGTGCCAGCAGTCCAGGGGTCGCCGGGCCCTATGGCTACACCTTC.

This clone was observed a handful of times. This chain links TRBV9 with TRBJ2-7; 12 bases line up with TRBD1. V trimming: 0 bases; J trimming: 5 bases; junction bases outside the gene matches: 9. Germline V gene lookup returns CDR1 SGDLS and CDR2 YYNGEE. CDR3 size: 17 residues. Here the CDR3 reads CASSVESEGTGGDEQYF. The CDR3 coding sequence is TGTGCCAGCAGCGTAGAATCTGAGGGGACAGGGGGCGACGAGCAGTACTTC.

This rearrangement joins TRBV7-7 to TRBJ1-1; D gene unclear. The germline CDR1 and CDR2 sequences are SSHAT and FNYEAQ (reference sequence). V was clipped by 5 bases and J by 3 bases, with 13 bases between them. This CDR3 contains 14 residues. The DNA for the CDR3 is TGTGCCAGCAGCCCGGTTGAATTTTACACTGAAGCTTTCTTT. Residues: CASSPVEFYTEAFF.

The chain uses TRBV29-1 and TRBJ1-5, with 7 bases aligning to TRBD1. V lost 5 bases to trimming and J lost 2 bases; unmatched junction nucleotides: 6. The CDR3 is 14 residues long. Germline CDR1 SQVTM, CDR2 ANQGSEA. CDR3 bases: TGCAGCGTTTCACAGGGGACGGGCAATCAGCCCCAGCATTTT. This codes for CSVSQGTGNQPQHF.

About this clone itself: One junction end disagrees with the germline gene, perhaps due to a read error. The chain links TRBV7-9 to TRBJ2-7; 7 bases are a match to TRBD1. From germline, CDR1 is SEHNR and CDR2 FQNEAQ (reference sequence). This CDR3 contains 19 residues. CDR3 DNA sequence: TGTTCCAGCAGCCCACTATTGACAGGGACCCAACTACTTACCTACGAGCAGTACTTC. It yields the protein CSSSPLLTGTQLLTYEQYF.